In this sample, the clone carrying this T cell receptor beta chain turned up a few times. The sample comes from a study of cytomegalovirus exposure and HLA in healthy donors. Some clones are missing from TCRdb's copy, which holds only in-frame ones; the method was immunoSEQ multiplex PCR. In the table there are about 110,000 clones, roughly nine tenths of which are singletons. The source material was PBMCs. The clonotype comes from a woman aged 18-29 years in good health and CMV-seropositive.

CDR3 sequence reads: CASSPDRGHGELFF. The CDR3 coding sequence is TGTGCCAGCAGCCCGGACAGGGGGCACGGGGAGCTGTTTTTT. The J gene is TRBJ2-2, the V gene TRBV5-4, with 11 bases fitting TRBD1. Germline V gene data show CDR1 as SGHNT and CDR2 as YYREEE (reference sequence). The CDR3 extends over 14 amino acids. The junction had 3 bases not matched to a gene; V was cut back by 4 bases and J by 7 bases. The full variable domain, with the rest looked up from reference TRBV5-4 and TRBJ2-2, is ETGVTQSPTHLIKTRGQQVTLRCSSQSGHNTVSWYQQALGQGPQFIFQYYREEENGRGNFPPRFSGLQFPNYSSELNVNALELDDSALYLCASSPDRGHGELFFGEGSRLTVL.